These T cell receptor beta chains were read from a single sample in a study of T cells in Graves' hyperthyroidism and ophthalmopathy. TCRdb re-called the multiplex PCR reads through MiXCR, storing one row per CDR3 protein. The data show around 380,000 distinct CDR3 sequences, roughly 12% seen once. Input material: blood. These receptor sequences come from a man younger than 40 with Graves' hyperthyroidism that later progressed to Graves' ophthalmopathy. CDR3s include the opening cysteine and the closing phenylalanine or tryptophan. D genes are given only for firm matches.

TRBJ1-6 - TRBV6-1 CASKRDGEYNSPLHF
TRBJ2-2 - TRBV5-1 CASSLDRTGELFF
TRBJ2-1 - TRBV24-1 CATSDPAGAKYNEQFF
TRBJ1-3 - TRBV5-1 CASSQGRNSGNTIYF
TRBJ1-4 TRBD1 TRBV5-1 CASKTTGGPNEKLVF
TRBJ1-1 - TRBV20-1 CSAKRRDTEAFF
TRBJ2-2 - TRBV15 CATSSGGNTGELFF
TRBJ2-1 - TRBV11-2 CASSSPGRGSYNEQFF
TRBJ1-5 - TRBV5-6 CASSLGFQPQHF
TRBJ2-7 - TRBV5-1 CASSADTGLPSYEQYF
TRBJ2-1 - TRBV9 CASSVGGGVNEQFF
TRBJ2-3 TRBD2 TRBV7-3 CASSSYRDGEGSQYF
TRBJ1-1 - TRBV3-1 CASSQDGQGYVGTEAFF
TRBJ1-6 TRBD1 TRBV6-2/TRBV6-3 CASSEDRAYSPLHF
TRBJ1-1 - TRBV10-3 CATRIGTEAFF
TRBJ2-5 - TRBV11-3 CASSLAATAYQETQYF
TRBJ1-5 - TRBV6-2/TRBV6-3 CASSPDRGGQPQHF
TRBJ2-1 - TRBV6-2/TRBV6-3 CASSYGGFDNEQFF
TRBJ2-5 TRBD2 TRBV20-1 CNARSGGAETQYF
TRBJ1-2 - TRBV7-3 CASSLTRDDGYTF
TRBJ2-7 - TRBV25-1 CASSSPGEHEQYF
TRBJ1-4 - TRBV6-1 CASSFPVARIATNEKLFF
TRBJ2-5 - TRBV2 CASSEGGYQETQYF
TRBJ1-5 - TRBV5-1 CASRAGTQSNQPQHF
TRBJ2-5 - TRBV20-1 CSARGWGYETQYF
TRBJ1-2 - TRBV6-1 CASRGTGYGYTF
TRBJ1-4 TRBD1 TRBV7-9 CASSARTGGLEKLFF
TRBJ1-4 - TRBV11-2 CASSAITRDSREKLFF
TRBJ2-1 - TRBV20-1 CSAPADFLSSYNEQFF
TRBJ1-2 TRBD1 TRBV25-1 CASSEYYPMTGSLRYTF
TRBJ1-2 TRBD1 TRBV5-1 CASSFDRGGGYTF
TRBJ1-3 TRBD1 TRBV2 CASRPSTGNYDTIYF
TRBJ2-7 - TRBV7-2 CASSSSGYEQYF
TRBJ1-1 TRBD1 TRBV20-1 CSAIPGTAQYEAFF
TRBJ1-2 - TRBV28 CASSFGGVPGYTF
TRBJ2-7 TRBD1 TRBV29-1 CSARDRDRSTYEQYF
TRBJ1-6 TRBD1 TRBV5-1 CASSPRQQGPSYNSPLHF
TRBJ2-1 TRBD1 TRBV7-8 CASSLGGQGASYNEQFF
TRBJ2-7 - TRBV7-6 CASSYSPGNEQYF
TRBJ2-5 TRBD2 TRBV10-3 CAHSAGDPRETQYF
TRBJ1-1 - TRBV6-1 CASSTGREAFF
TRBJ2-2 TRBD2 TRBV18 CASSPRTSRTGELFF
TRBJ2-7 TRBD2 TRBV11-1 CASSFISGGTLSYEQYF
TRBJ2-3 - TRBV5-6 CASSPPTSTDTQYF
TRBJ2-1 - TRBV3-1 CASSLADEQFF
TRBJ2-1 TRBD2 TRBV12-3/TRBV12-4 CASSFNRGGAYEQFF